A selection of T cell receptor beta chains follows, all from one sample in a study of post-analysis software for immune sequencing data. TCRdb passed the PCR reads through MiXCR, listing each CDR3 protein once. The table records 450,000 to 650,000 distinct CDR3 sequences, 44% of them present only once. The sequenced material came from blood. The receptors were gathered from a girl aged 10 to 17 with multiple sclerosis. Both conserved end residues are part of each CDR3. Fields, in order: J gene, V gene, CDR3 protein.

J gene: TRBJ1-5; V gene: TRBV6-1; CDR3 protein: CASSVEGQHNQPQHF
J gene: -; V gene: TRBV20-1; CDR3 protein: CSARDPEGRETQYF
J gene: TRBJ1-1; V gene: TRBV6-1; CDR3 protein: CANSDLMNTEAFF
J gene: -; V gene: TRBV5-1; CDR3 protein: CASSLGSAGHTYEQYF
J gene: TRBJ2-5; V gene: TRBV6-5; CDR3 protein: CASSQTGQGKETQYF
J gene: TRBJ2-7; V gene: TRBV28; CDR3 protein: CASSTTSGSSWGGYEQYF
J gene: TRBJ2-7; V gene: TRBV7-9; CDR3 protein: CASSREREYNEQYF
J gene: TRBJ2-7; V gene: TRBV20-1; CDR3 protein: CSARLTGGTREQYF
J gene: TRBJ2-1; V gene: TRBV12-3/TRBV12-4; CDR3 protein: CASTPDRVYNEQFF
J gene: TRBJ2-1; V gene: TRBV24-1; CDR3 protein: CATSDRGLAGNEQFF
J gene: TRBJ2-5; V gene: TRBV3-1; CDR3 protein: CASSQEGGQETQYF
J gene: TRBJ2-5; V gene: TRBV27; CDR3 protein: CASSLTGCAGEQYF
J gene: TRBJ2-5; V gene: TRBV20-1; CDR3 protein: CSGGGLLQETQYF
J gene: TRBJ1-5; V gene: TRBV27; CDR3 protein: CASSLYGPNQPQHF
J gene: TRBJ2-7; V gene: TRBV12-3/TRBV12-4; CDR3 protein: CASSLQGRAEQYF
J gene: TRBJ1-1; V gene: TRBV20-1; CDR3 protein: CSARRGPGGNTEAFF
J gene: TRBJ2-7; V gene: TRBV20-1; CDR3 protein: CSASSSGRTYEQYF
J gene: TRBJ1-5; V gene: TRBV3-1; CDR3 protein: CASSPSEKGNQPQHF
J gene: TRBJ2-7; V gene: TRBV11-2; CDR3 protein: CASSLDSGRSGRAYEQYF
J gene: TRBJ2-5; V gene: TRBV6-5; CDR3 protein: CASSQGQDLYF
J gene: TRBJ2-5; V gene: TRBV24-1; CDR3 protein: CATSVLISGRVETQYF
J gene: TRBJ1-2; V gene: TRBV7-9; CDR3 protein: CASSSRTEHYGYTF
J gene: TRBJ2-6; V gene: TRBV5-1; CDR3 protein: CASSWRADNSGANVLTF
J gene: TRBJ2-5; V gene: TRBV29-1; CDR3 protein: CSVGGLAGLQETQYF
J gene: TRBJ2-3; V gene: TRBV5-1; CDR3 protein: CASRYIGTATDTQYF
J gene: TRBJ2-7; V gene: TRBV24-1; CDR3 protein: CATSAYDEQYF
J gene: TRBJ2-7; V gene: TRBV12-3/TRBV12-4; CDR3 protein: CASTTSGKVEQYF
J gene: TRBJ2-1; V gene: TRBV6-6; CDR3 protein: CASSPMGLAENNEQFF
J gene: TRBJ2-7; V gene: TRBV7-8; CDR3 protein: CASSLGQGPWEQYF
J gene: TRBJ2-7; V gene: TRBV7-9; CDR3 protein: CASSLAMTSPEQYF
J gene: TRBJ2-5; V gene: TRBV12-5; CDR3 protein: CASGPERIETQYF
J gene: TRBJ2-4; V gene: TRBV6-5; CDR3 protein: CASSYPGGRTKLAKNIQYF
J gene: TRBJ1-2; V gene: TRBV2; CDR3 protein: CASRVLKGGYTF
J gene: TRBJ2-7; V gene: TRBV7-2; CDR3 protein: CASSFKRGGPYEQYF
J gene: TRBJ1-2; V gene: TRBV12-3/TRBV12-4; CDR3 protein: CASSLTGAPNYGYTF
J gene: TRBJ1-1; V gene: TRBV4-1; CDR3 protein: CASSQSVSQGGTEAFF
J gene: TRBJ2-5; V gene: TRBV30; CDR3 protein: CAWSTGGEETQYF
J gene: TRBJ2-1; V gene: TRBV24-1; CDR3 protein: CATSDASGSSYNEQFF
J gene: TRBJ1-1; V gene: TRBV12-3/TRBV12-4; CDR3 protein: CASRDRDSPSNTEAFF
J gene: TRBJ2-5; V gene: TRBV12-3/TRBV12-4; CDR3 protein: CASSSTGLAKETQYF
J gene: TRBJ1-1; V gene: TRBV20-1; CDR3 protein: CSARDSGLAFF
J gene: TRBJ2-3; V gene: TRBV2; CDR3 protein: CASSATGITDTQYF